Listed here are 31 T cell receptor beta chains from one sample, sequenced in a study of OX40 agonist ivuxolimab in advanced cancers. Method: immunoSEQ multiplex PCR; TCRdb's copy keeps in-frame clones and lacks some. The sample carries 100,000 to 130,000 clones, around 90% recorded once. Sequencing was performed on CD4+ or CD8+ T cells sorted from blood, taken in a trial of the OX40 agonist ivuxolimab. The source of these receptors is an adult with an advanced solid tumor such as melanoma, head and neck, liver or kidney cancer.

V gene TRBV5-1 combines with J gene TRBJ2-6; D tentatively reads TRBD1 or TRBD2 (5 bases each). Germline V gene sequence: CDR1 SGHRS, CDR2 YFSETQ. CDR3 length: 16 residues. V dropped 4 bases and J dropped 2 bases, with 13 bases sitting between them. CDR3 in DNA: TGCGCCAGCAGCCCCAACGGGGCTCCTGGGGCCAACGTCCTGACTTTC. This codes for CASSPNGAPGANVLTF.

This clone has just one count. The rearrangement joins TRBV6-1 to TRBJ1-5, with unresolved D. This CDR3 contains 14 residues. Per the germline V gene, CDR1 is MNHNS and CDR2 is SASEGT. Trimming took 2 bases from V and 6 from J, leaving 11 bases between them. The CDR3 sequence: CASSEQASSQPQHF. In DNA, the CDR3 is TGTGCCAGCAGTGAACAAGCATCCAGTCAGCCCCAGCATTTT.

The chain employs TRBV7-9 and TRBJ1-5; D not certain. CDR3 length: 13 residues. Germline CDR1 and CDR2: SEHNR and FQNEAQ (reference sequence). Trimming removed 3 bases at V and 4 bases at J, with 7 bases between. The DNA for the CDR3 is TGTGCCAGCAGCTTGAAAGGGAATCAGCCCCAGCATTTT. It yields the protein CASSLKGNQPQHF.

The chain recombines TRBV13 with TRBJ2-1; D uncertain. From germline, CDR1 is PRHDT and CDR2 FYEKMQ (reference sequence). CDR3 length equals 14 residues. V was cut by 3 bases and J by 1 base, with 7 bases left in between. The CDR3 loop reads CASSFSRSYNEQFF. Written as DNA, the CDR3 is TGTGCCAGCAGCTTTTCTAGGTCCTACAATGAGCAGTTCTTC.

The J gene is TRBJ2-1, the V gene TRBV5-1; D gene unclear. Per the germline V gene, CDR1 is SGHRS and CDR2 is YFSETQ. The CDR3 totals 15 residues. The germline V and J ends were trimmed by 4 bases and 8 bases, with 19 bases remaining between them. The DNA for the CDR3 is TGCGCCAGCAGCGCCTCGACTCCCGCTGTGTATGAGCAGTTCTTC. This codes for CASSASTPAVYEQFF. Filled out from reference TRBV5-1 and TRBJ2-1, the complete variable domain reads KAGVTQTPRYLIKTRGQQVTLSCSPISGHRSVSWYQQTPGQGLQFLFEYFSETQRNKGNFPGRFSGRQFSNSRSEMNVSTLELGDSALYLCASSASTPAVYEQFFGPGTRLTVL.

V usage is TRBV7-3 and J usage is TRBJ2-7, with unresolved D. This CDR3 contains 13 residues. Trimming removed 1 base at V and 5 bases at J, with 9 bases between. Germline V gene lookup returns CDR1 SGHTA and CDR2 FQGTGA. In DNA form, the CDR3 reads TGTGCCAGCAGCTTAAGTCGCCTCGACGAGCAGTACTTC. Protein: CASSLSRLDEQYF.

This chain connects TRBV4-1 to TRBJ2-5, with 11 bases lining up with TRBD2. V trimming: 4 bases; J trimming: 5 bases; junction bases outside the gene matches: 3. Germline CDR1 is MGHRA and CDR2 is YSYEKL. This CDR3 has 14 amino acids. CDR3 residues: CASSLTSGSETQYF. As DNA, the CDR3 is TGCGCCAGCAGCCTCACTAGCGGGAGTGAGACCCAGTACTTC.

With regard to this clone: Other DNA sequences in this sample translate to the same CDR3. Here the CDR3 DNA reads TGTGCCAGTAGTATCGTTACGAACACTGAAGCTTTCTTT. This translates into CASSIVTNTEAFF. The chain has TRBV19 and TRBJ1-1, with D uncertain. CDR1 LNHDA and CDR2 SQIVND come from the germline V gene (reference sequence). V gave up 3 bases and J gave up 1 base, with 6 bases separating them. The CDR3 spans 13 residues.

The chain is built from TRBV5-8 and TRBJ2-7; maybe TRBD2 (5 bases). Trimming took off 4 bases at V and 6 bases at J, with 20 bases between the two ends. The CDR3 consists of 15 residues. Germline CDR1 and CDR2: SGHTS and YDEGEE. The CDR3 DNA follows: TGTGCCAGCAGCCCGGGTCTGACGGCTAGCCCCGAGCAGTACTTC. Protein sequence: CASSPGLTASPEQYF.

This clone was seen just once. DNA for the CDR3: TGTGCCAGCAGTTACCCGGGACAGGGATCTGCTTTCTTT. Protein: CASSYPGQGSAFF. V is TRBV6-6 and J is TRBJ1-1; 9 nucleotides align to TRBD1. CDR1 and CDR2 (germline): MNHNY, SVGAGI (reference sequence). This CDR3 region has 13 residues. Trimming took 2 bases from V and 11 from J; bases not matched to a gene: 6.

V usage is TRBV5-1 and J usage is TRBJ1-2; 8 bases are a match to TRBD1. The CDR3 runs 13 residues. The V and J ends lost 0 bases and 6 bases, in that order; junction bases with no gene match: 1. Germline-derived CDR1 and CDR2 are SGHRS and YFSETQ. This CDR3 is CASSLGQGNGYTF. CDR3 nucleotides: TGCGCCAGCAGCTTGGGACAGGGGAATGGCTACACCTTC.

The chain recombines TRBV4-1 with TRBJ1-2; TRBD1 matches 8 bases. From germline, CDR1 is MGHRA and CDR2 YSYEKL. This CDR3 has 19 residues. With 1 base clipped from V and 0 bases from J, the junction kept 13 bases outside the gene matches. CDR3 residues: CASSQGMDRADQPNYGYTF. In DNA form, the CDR3 reads TGCGCCAGCAGCCAAGGAATGGACAGGGCAGACCAACCTAACTATGGCTACACCTTC.

This chain links TRBV5-1 with TRBJ2-1, with D hard to call. Germline V gives CDR1 SGHRS, CDR2 YFSETQ. The V end was cut by 3 bases, the J end by 1 base, with 11 bases between. The CDR3 has 15 residues. CDR3 amino acids: CASSYIGGSYNEQFF. CDR3 coding DNA: TGCGCCAGCAGCTATATCGGTGGGTCCTACAATGAGCAGTTCTTC.

This chain joins TRBV5-1 and TRBJ2-3, with 8 bases that match TRBD1. This CDR3 is built from 15 residues. CDR1 and CDR2 from the germline V gene are SGHRS and YFSETQ. Unmatched junction bases numbered 1, after V lost 0 bases and J lost 1 base. The CDR3 DNA reads as TGCGCCAGCAGCTTGGCGGGACAGGGCACAGATACGCAGTATTTT. It is translated as CASSLAGQGTDTQYF.

The rearrangement joins TRBV7-9 to TRBJ1-4; 7 positions agree with TRBD1. From germline, CDR1 is SEHNR and CDR2 FQNEAQ (reference sequence). This CDR3 region has 16 residues. V gave up 5 bases and J gave up 0 bases; unmatched junction bases: 6. The CDR3 here is CASSVIGGATNEKLFF. In nucleotides, the CDR3 is TGTGCCAGCAGCGTGATAGGGGGCGCAACTAATGAAAAACTGTTTTTT.

This clone was counted a few times. This chain joins TRBV15 and TRBJ2-2, with TRBD1 matching over 7 bases. The CDR3 is made up of 18 amino acids. The germline V gene encodes CDR1 LNHNV and CDR2 YYDKDF (reference sequence). V trimming: 1 base; J trimming: 6 bases; junction bases outside the gene matches: 14. The CDR3: CATSRVHPGQYPPGELFF. In DNA form, the CDR3 reads TGTGCCACCAGCAGAGTCCATCCGGGACAGTACCCCCCCGGGGAGCTGTTTTTT.

V is TRBV5-4 and J is TRBJ2-7; TRBD1 matches at 7 bases. This CDR3 is built from 15 residues. Germline V gives CDR1 SGHNT, CDR2 YYREEE (reference sequence). V lost 4 bases, J lost 0 bases, and 7 bases stayed unmatched. The CDR3 spells CASSLDRTLSYEQYF. The DNA of the CDR3 is TGTGCCAGCAGCCTGGACAGGACCCTCTCCTACGAGCAGTACTTC.

V and J are TRBV30 and TRBJ1-2; 8 bases are shared with TRBD1. CDR3 length: 13 residues. The germline gives CDR1 GTSNPN, CDR2 SVGIG (reference sequence). CDR3: CAHQPDRGYGYTF. The DNA of the CDR3 is TGTGCGCATCAGCCAGACAGGGGATATGGCTACACCTTC.

CDR3 in amino acids: CASSRSSGDTQYF. In nucleotides, the CDR3 is TGTGCCAGCAGCCGGAGTAGCGGGGATACGCAGTATTTT. The chain employs TRBV7-3 and TRBJ2-3; the match to TRBD2 covers 7 bases. V lost 5 bases and J lost 6; bases outside the gene matches: 5. CDR1 is SGHTA and CDR2 is FQGTGA in the germline V gene. The CDR3 totals 13 residues.

The J gene is TRBJ2-5, the V gene TRBV7-6, with D possibly being TRBD2 (6 bases). Per germline, CDR1 SGHVS and CDR2 FNYEAQ. The CDR3 contains 15 residues. Trimming shortened V by 2 bases and J by 2 bases, and 12 bases separated the two germline ends. The CDR3 is CASSLYAGKQETQYF. CDR3 coding DNA: TGTGCCAGCAGCTTATATGCGGGAAAACAAGAGACCCAGTACTTC.

The rearrangement joins TRBV27 to TRBJ1-4; no definite D call. CDR1 and CDR2 (germline): MNHEY, SMNVEV (reference sequence). The CDR3 is 13 amino acids. Between the trimmed V and J ends, which lost 0 bases and 6 bases, there was a span of 5 bases. In nucleotides, the CDR3 is TGTGCCAGCAGTTTATCACGGCATGAAAAACTGTTTTTT. It yields the protein CASSLSRHEKLFF.

Written as DNA, the CDR3 is TGTGCCAGTAGTGGGGTAGGGATGGTAGTATCTGGGGCCAACGTCCTGACTTTC. Amino acids: CASSGVGMVVSGANVLTF. V usage is TRBV19 and J usage is TRBJ2-6; D gene unclear. The germline V gene encodes CDR1 LNHDA and CDR2 SQIVND (reference sequence). V lost 5 bases and J 1 base, leaving 18 bases between the germline ends. This CDR3 is built from 18 residues.

The CDR3 protein is CASSYESGANVLTF. CDR3 nucleotides: TGTGCCAGCAGTTACGAATCTGGGGCCAACGTCCTGACTTTC. The J gene is TRBJ2-6, the V gene TRBV6-5, with no clear D. Trimming took off 2 bases at V and 1 base at J, with 3 bases between the two ends. Germline V gene sequence: CDR1 MNHEY, CDR2 SVGAGI. This CDR3 has 14 amino acids.

The chain's CDR3 is CASSFRGPNTGELFF. The DNA for the CDR3 is TGTGCCAGCAGCTTCAGGGGGCCCAACACCGGGGAGCTGTTTTTT. The rearrangement uses TRBV27 and TRBJ2-2; 8 bases align to TRBD1. Germline V gene lookup returns CDR1 MNHEY and CDR2 SMNVEV (reference sequence). V lost 6 bases and J lost 2; bases outside the gene matches: 5. The CDR3 contains 15 residues.

V gene TRBV25-1 combines with J gene TRBJ2-1, with 10 bases identical to TRBD2. This CDR3 contains 14 residues. CDR1 is MGHDK and CDR2 is SYGVNS in the germline V gene. The junction had 4 bases not matched to a gene; V was cut back by 6 bases and J by 5 bases. As DNA, the CDR3 is TGTGCCAGCAGGACTAGCGGGCGCCACAATGAGCAGTTCTTC. Amino acids: CASRTSGRHNEQFF. The full variable domain, completed using reference TRBV25-1 and TRBJ2-1, is EADIYQTPRYLVIGTGKKITLECSQTMGHDKMYWYQQDPGMELHLIHYSYGVNSTEKGDLSSESTVSRIRTEHFPLTLESARPSHTSQYLCASRTSGRHNEQFFGPGTRLTVL.

The gene calls are TRBV27 and TRBJ2-7, with D perhaps matching TRBD2 (7 bases). The CDR3 extends over 15 amino acids. The germline V and J ends were trimmed by 7 bases and 0 bases, with 16 bases remaining between them. Germline CDR1 is MNHEY and CDR2 is SMNVEV (reference sequence). CDR3 residues: CASNEQGGTSYEQYF. The CDR3 DNA reads TGTGCCAGCAACGAACAGGGAGGGACCTCCTACGAGCAGTACTTC.

This clone appeared a few times. J is TRBJ1-1 and V is TRBV7-8; a weak D match, TRBD1 (5 bases). Germline assignment: CDR1 SGHVS and CDR2 FQNEAQ. V gave up 5 bases and J gave up 3 bases, with 19 bases separating them. The CDR3 totals 16 residues. The CDR3 DNA sequence: TGTGCCAGCAGCCCCTCCACGGGGGGAGGGGACACTGAAGCTTTCTTT. Translated: CASSPSTGGGDTEAFF.

The chain has TRBV11-2 and TRBJ2-7, with 7 bases identical to TRBD1. Trimming at V came to 5 bases and at J to 4 bases, leaving 11 bases not matched to a gene. The CDR3 is 15 amino acids. The germline CDR1 and CDR2 sequences are SGHAT and FQNNGV. The CDR3 spells CASSPTLRGLYEQYF. Here the CDR3 DNA reads TGTGCCAGCAGCCCCACTCTGAGGGGGCTTTACGAGCAGTACTTC. The whole variable domain, remainder taken from reference TRBV11-2 and TRBJ2-7, is EAGVAQSPRYKIIEKRQSVAFWCNPISGHATLYWYQQILGQGPKLLIQFQNNGVVDDSQLPKDRFSAERLKGVDSTLKIQPAKLEDSAVYLCASSPTLRGLYEQYFGPGTRLTVT.

The chain uses TRBV7-9 and TRBJ2-7; D perhaps matches TRBD2 (5 bases). V was trimmed by 1 base and J by 0 bases, leaving 7 bases between them. The germline V gene has CDR1 SEHNR and CDR2 FQNEAQ (reference sequence). The CDR3 totals 14 residues. This CDR3 is CASSLGAGSYEQYF. In DNA form, the CDR3 reads TGTGCCAGCAGCTTAGGTGCGGGCTCCTACGAGCAGTACTTC.

V is TRBV7-3 and J is TRBJ2-3; D ambiguous. The CDR3 is 15 residues long. In germline, CDR1 is SGHTA, CDR2 FQGTGA. The V end was cut by 2 bases, the J end by 0 bases, with 9 bases between. CDR3 DNA sequence: TGTGCCAGCAGCTTATTGGGCGCTAGCACAGATACGCAGTATTTT. Its translation: CASSLLGASTDTQYF.

The chain couples TRBV30 to TRBJ1-5; TRBD1 agrees at 10 bases. After removal of 2 bases from V and 5 bases from J, the junction contained 3 bases not matched to a gene. The CDR3 length is 14 residues. The germline CDR1 and CDR2 sequences are GTSNPN and SVGIG (reference sequence). The CDR3 region has the DNA TGTGCCTGGAGTCGGACAGGGGGATATCAGCCCCAGCATTTT. Amino acids: CAWSRTGGYQPQHF.